This T cell receptor (beta chain) emerged from a study of blood T cell repertoires in COVID-19. In the study overall: Sample material is recorded as cDNA or gDNA derived from T cells, B-cell-depleted T cells, or PBMCs.

The protocol was immunoSEQ multiplex PCR, while the TCRdb copy is restricted to in-frame clones and leaves out a portion. The table includes under 300,000 clones, roughly three quarters detected once. The CDR3 consists of 14 residues. Germline assignment: CDR1 SGHNT and CDR2 YENEEA. V lost 3 bases and J lost 5, with 13 bases in between. The origin of this receptor is a woman in her forties with active or convalescent COVID-19. This chain links TRBV11-3 with TRBJ2-5, with a possible D match to TRBD2 (5 bases). The sample consisted of peripheral blood. CDR3 protein: CASSFTAGSETQYF. As DNA, the CDR3 is TGTGCCAGCAGCTTTACCGCGGGCTCGGAGACCCAGTACTTC.